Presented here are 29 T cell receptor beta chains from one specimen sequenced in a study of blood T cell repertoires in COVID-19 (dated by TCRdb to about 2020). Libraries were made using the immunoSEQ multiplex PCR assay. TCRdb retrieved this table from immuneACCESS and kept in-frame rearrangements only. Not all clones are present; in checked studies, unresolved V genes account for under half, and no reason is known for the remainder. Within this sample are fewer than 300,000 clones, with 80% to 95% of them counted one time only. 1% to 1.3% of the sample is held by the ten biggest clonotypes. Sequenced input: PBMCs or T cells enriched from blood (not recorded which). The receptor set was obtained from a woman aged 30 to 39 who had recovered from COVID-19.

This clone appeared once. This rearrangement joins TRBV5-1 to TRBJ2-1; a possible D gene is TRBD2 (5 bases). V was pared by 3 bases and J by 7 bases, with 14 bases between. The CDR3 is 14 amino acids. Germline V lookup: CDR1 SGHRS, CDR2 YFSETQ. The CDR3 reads CASSSPGSINEQFF. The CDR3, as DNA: TGCGCCAGCAGCTCCCCGGGGTCCATAAATGAGCAGTTCTTC.

The CDR3 loop reads CASSFAGTGGNGYTF. The CDR3 DNA follows: TGTGCCAGCAGTTTTGCGGGGACAGGGGGAAATGGCTACACCTTC. The chain links TRBV28 to TRBJ1-2; 11 positions match TRBD1. Germline V gives CDR1 MDHEN, CDR2 SYDVKM. This CDR3 has 15 amino acids. After removal of 3 bases from V and 6 bases from J, the junction contained 6 bases not matched to a gene.

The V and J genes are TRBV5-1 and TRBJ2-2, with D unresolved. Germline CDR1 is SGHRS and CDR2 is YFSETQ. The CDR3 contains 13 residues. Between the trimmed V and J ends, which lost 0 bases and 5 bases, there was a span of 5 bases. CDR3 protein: CASSLGQTGELFF. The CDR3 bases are TGCGCCAGCAGCTTGGGGCAGACCGGGGAGCTGTTTTTT.

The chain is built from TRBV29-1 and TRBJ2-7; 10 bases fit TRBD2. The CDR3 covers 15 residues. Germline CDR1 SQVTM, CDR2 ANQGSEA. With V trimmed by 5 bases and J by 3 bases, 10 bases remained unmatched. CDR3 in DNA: TGCAGCGTTCAAAACTTAGCGGGAGGTATCTACGAGCAGTACTTC. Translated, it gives CSVQNLAGGIYEQYF.

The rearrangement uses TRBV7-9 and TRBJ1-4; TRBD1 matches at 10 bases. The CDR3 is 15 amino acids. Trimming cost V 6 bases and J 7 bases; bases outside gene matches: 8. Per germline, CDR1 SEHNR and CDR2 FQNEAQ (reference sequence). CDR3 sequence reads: CASSRGQGTTEKLFF. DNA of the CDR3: TGTGCCAGCAGTAGGGGACAGGGGACGACTGAAAAACTGTTTTTT.

DNA of the CDR3: TGTGCCAGCAGCCTCGCAGGGGGCGCGGACACTGAAGCTTTCTTT. Residues: CASSLAGGADTEAFF. The chain links TRBV7-9 to TRBJ1-1, with 8 nucleotides matching TRBD1. Losses at the gene ends were 5 bases for V and 3 bases for J; bases not matched to a gene: 8. The CDR3 totals 15 residues. Germline V gives CDR1 SEHNR, CDR2 FQNEAQ (reference sequence).

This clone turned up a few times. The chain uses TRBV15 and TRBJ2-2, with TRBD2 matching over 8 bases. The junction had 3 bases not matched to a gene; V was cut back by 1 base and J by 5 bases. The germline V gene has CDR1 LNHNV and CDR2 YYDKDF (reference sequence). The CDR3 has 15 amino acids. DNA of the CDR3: TGTGCCACCAGCAGAGTCGGGAGGGTAACCGGGGAGCTGTTTTTT. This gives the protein CATSRVGRVTGELFF. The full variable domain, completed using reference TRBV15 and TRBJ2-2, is DAMVIQNPRYQVTQFGKPVTLSCSQTLNHNVMYWYQQKSSQAPKLLFHYYDKDFNNEADTPDNFQSRRPNTSFCFLDIRSPGLGDTAMYLCATSRVGRVTGELFFGEGSRLTVL.

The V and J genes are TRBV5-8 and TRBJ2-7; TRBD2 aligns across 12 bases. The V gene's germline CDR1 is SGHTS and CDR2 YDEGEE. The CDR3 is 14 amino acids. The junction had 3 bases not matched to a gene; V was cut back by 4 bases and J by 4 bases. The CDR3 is CASSLAGGPYEQYF. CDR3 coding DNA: TGTGCCAGCAGCCTAGCGGGAGGGCCGTACGAGCAGTACTTC.

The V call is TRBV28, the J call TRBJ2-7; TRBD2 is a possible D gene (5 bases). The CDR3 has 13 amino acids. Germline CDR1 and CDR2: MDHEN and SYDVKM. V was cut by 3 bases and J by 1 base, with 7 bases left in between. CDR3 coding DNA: TGTGCCAGCAGTTTTACTAGTTCCTACGAGCAGTACTTC. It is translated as CASSFTSSYEQYF.

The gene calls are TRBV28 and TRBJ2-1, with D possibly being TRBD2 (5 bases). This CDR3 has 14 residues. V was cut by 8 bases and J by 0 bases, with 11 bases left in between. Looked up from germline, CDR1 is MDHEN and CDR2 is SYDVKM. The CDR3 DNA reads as TGTGCCAGCGGAGCGGTCCGCTCCTACAATGAGCAGTTCTTC. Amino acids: CASGAVRSYNEQFF.

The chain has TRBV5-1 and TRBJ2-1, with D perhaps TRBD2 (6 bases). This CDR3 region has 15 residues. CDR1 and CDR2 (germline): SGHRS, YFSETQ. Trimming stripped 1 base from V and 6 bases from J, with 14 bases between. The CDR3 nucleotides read TGCGCCAGCAGCTTGCCCTTGGAGGGCATCAATGAGCAGTTCTTC. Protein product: CASSLPLEGINEQFF.

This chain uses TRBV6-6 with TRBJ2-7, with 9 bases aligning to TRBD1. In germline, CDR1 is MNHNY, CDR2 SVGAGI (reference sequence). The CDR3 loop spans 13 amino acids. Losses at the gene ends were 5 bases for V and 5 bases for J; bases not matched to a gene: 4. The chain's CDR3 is CASSNTGGHEQYF. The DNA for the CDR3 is TGTGCCAGCAGTAACACAGGGGGCCACGAGCAGTACTTC.

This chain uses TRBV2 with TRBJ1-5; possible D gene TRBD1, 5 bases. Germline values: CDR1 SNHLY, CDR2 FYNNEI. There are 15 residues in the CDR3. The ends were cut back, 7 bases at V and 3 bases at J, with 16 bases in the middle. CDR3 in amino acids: CASMVGRALNQPQHF. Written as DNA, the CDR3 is TGTGCCAGCATGGTCGGCAGGGCCCTCAATCAGCCCCAGCATTTT.

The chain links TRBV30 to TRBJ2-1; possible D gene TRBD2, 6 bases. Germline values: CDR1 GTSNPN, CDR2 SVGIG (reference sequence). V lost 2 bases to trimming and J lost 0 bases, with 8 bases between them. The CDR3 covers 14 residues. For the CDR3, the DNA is TGTGCCTGGAGTATCGGGAGCTCCTACAATGAGCAGTTCTTC. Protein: CAWSIGSSYNEQFF.

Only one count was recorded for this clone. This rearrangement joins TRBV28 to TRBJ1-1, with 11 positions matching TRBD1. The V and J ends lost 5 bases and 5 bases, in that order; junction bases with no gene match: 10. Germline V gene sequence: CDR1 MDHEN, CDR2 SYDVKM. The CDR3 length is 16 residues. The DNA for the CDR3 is TGTGCCAGCAGTCTCCGGACAGGGGGCAGCGAGACTGAAGCTTTCTTT. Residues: CASSLRTGGSETEAFF.

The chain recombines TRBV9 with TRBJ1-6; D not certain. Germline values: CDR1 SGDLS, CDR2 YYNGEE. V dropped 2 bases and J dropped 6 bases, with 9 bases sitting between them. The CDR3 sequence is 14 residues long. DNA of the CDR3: TGTGCCAGCAGCGTTCGCGGGTCTAATTCACCCCTCCACTTT. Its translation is CASSVRGSNSPLHF.

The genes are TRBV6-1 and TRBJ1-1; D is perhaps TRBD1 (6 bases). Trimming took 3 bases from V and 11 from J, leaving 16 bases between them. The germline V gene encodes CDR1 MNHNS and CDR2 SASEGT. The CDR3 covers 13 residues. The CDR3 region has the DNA TGTGCCAGCAGTGAGGACAGTCGAAAGAGGGCTTTCTTT. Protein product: CASSEDSRKRAFF.

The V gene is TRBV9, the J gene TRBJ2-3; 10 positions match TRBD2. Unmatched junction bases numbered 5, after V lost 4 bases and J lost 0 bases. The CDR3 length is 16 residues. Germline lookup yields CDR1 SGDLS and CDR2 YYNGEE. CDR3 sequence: CASSPWTSGSTDTQYF. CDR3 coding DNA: TGTGCCAGCAGCCCCTGGACTAGCGGTAGCACAGATACGCAGTATTTT. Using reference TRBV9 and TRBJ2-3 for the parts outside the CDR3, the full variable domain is DSGVTQTPKHLITATGQRVTLRCSPRSGDLSVYWYQQSLDQGLQFLIQYYNGEERAKGNILERFSAQQFPDLHSELNLSSLELGDSALYFCASSPWTSGSTDTQYFGPGTRLTVL.

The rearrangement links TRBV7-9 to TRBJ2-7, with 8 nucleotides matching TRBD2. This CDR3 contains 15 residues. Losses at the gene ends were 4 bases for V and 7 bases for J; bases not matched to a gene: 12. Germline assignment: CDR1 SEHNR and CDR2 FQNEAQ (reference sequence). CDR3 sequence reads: CASSYVGRAVGEQYF. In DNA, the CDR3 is TGTGCCAGCAGCTACGTCGGGAGGGCCGTCGGTGAGCAGTACTTC.

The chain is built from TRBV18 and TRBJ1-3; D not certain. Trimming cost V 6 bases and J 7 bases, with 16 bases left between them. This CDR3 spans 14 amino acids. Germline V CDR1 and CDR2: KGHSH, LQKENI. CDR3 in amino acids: CASSQVEGANTIYF. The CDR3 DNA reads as TGTGCCAGCTCCCAGGTGGAGGGCGCGAACACCATATATTTT.

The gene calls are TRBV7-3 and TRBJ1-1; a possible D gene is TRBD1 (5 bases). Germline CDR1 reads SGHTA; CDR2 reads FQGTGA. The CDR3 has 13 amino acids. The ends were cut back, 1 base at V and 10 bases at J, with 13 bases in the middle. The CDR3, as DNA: TGTGCCAGCAGCTTAAATCCCCAAAGGGGAGCTTTCTTT. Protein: CASSLNPQRGAFF.

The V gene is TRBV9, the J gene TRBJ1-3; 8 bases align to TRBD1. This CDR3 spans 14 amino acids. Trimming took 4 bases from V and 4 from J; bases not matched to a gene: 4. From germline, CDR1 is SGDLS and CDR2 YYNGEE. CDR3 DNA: TGTGCCAGCAGCTCTACAGGGGGAGGAAACACCATATATTTT. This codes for CASSSTGGGNTIYF.

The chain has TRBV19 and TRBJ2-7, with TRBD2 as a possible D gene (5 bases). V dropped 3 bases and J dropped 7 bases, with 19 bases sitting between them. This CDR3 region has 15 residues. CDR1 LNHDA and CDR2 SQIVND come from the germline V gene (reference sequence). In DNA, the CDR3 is TGTGCCAGTAGTATTGCGCTTTTAAGACCGGGGGAGCAGTACTTC. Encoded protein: CASSIALLRPGEQYF. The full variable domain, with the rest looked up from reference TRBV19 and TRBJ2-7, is DGGITQSPKYLFRKEGQNVTLSCEQNLNHDAMYWYRQDPGQGLRLIYYSQIVNDFQKGDIAEGYSVSREKKESFPLTVTSAQKNPTAFYLCASSIALLRPGEQYFGPGTRLTVT.

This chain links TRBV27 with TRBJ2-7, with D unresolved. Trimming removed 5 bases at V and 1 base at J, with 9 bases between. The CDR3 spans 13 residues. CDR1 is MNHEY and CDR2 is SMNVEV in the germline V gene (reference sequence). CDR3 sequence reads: CASSPSRSYEQYF. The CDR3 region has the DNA TGTGCCAGCAGTCCCTCGAGATCCTACGAGCAGTACTTC.

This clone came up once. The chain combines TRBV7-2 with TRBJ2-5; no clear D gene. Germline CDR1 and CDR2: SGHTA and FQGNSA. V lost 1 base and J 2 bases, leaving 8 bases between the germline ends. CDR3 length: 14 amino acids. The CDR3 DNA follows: TGTGCCAGCAGCTTAGGATCAGGACAAGAGACCCAGTACTTC. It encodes CASSLGSGQETQYF.

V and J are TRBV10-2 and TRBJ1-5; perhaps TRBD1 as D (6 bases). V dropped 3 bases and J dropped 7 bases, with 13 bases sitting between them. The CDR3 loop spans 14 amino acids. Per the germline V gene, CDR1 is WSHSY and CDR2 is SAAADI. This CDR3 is CASSEAGAPQPQHF. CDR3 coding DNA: TGCGCCAGCAGTGAAGCAGGGGCCCCCCAGCCCCAGCATTTT.

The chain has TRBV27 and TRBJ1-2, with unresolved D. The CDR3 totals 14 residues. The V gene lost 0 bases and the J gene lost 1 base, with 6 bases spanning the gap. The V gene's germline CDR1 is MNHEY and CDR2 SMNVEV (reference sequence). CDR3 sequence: CASSLSYGNYGYTF. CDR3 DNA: TGTGCCAGCAGTTTATCCTACGGTAACTATGGCTACACCTTC.

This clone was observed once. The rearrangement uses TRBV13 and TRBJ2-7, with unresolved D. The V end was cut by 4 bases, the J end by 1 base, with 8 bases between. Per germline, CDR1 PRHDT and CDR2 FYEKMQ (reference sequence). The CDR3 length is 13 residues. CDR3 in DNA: TGTGCCAGCAGCTCCGACTTTTCCTACGAGCAGTACTTC. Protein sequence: CASSSDFSYEQYF.

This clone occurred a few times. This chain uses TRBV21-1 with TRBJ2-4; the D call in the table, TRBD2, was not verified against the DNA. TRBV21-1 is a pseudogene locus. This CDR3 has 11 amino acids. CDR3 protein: CASSDPLWSNF. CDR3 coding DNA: TGTGCCAGCAGCGATCCACTATGGTCAAACTTC.